What follows are 29 T cell receptor beta chains derived from one specimen sequenced in a study of blood T cell repertoires in COVID-19. Assay: immunoSEQ multiplex PCR; the TCRdb copy retains only in-frame clones and omits some. The sample includes roughly 51,000 clones, over 75% of them seen just once. Sequencing was carried out using peripheral blood. The source of these receptors is a man aged 50 or older with active COVID-19.

This chain uses TRBV3-1 (or the pseudogene TRBV3-2) with TRBJ1-1; D is undetermined. The CDR3 consists of 14 residues. V dropped 4 bases and J dropped 1 base, with 10 bases sitting between them. Germline lookup yields CDR1 LGHDT and CDR2 YNNKEL (reference sequence). CDR3 DNA: TGTGCCAGCAGCCCTCTGCGGGGGAACACTGAAGCTTTCTTT. Protein sequence: CASSPLRGNTEAFF.

The chain couples TRBV15 to TRBJ2-1; D unresolved. V lost 1 base and J 11 bases, leaving 9 bases between the germline ends. This CDR3 is built from 12 residues. Looked up from germline, CDR1 is LNHNV and CDR2 is YYDKDF (reference sequence). CDR3 sequence: CATSRAHHQQFF. CDR3 in DNA: TGTGCCACCAGCAGAGCACACCACCAGCAGTTCTTC. The variable domain in full, with the rest retrieved from reference TRBV15 and TRBJ2-1, is DAMVIQNPRYQVTQFGKPVTLSCSQTLNHNVMYWYQQKSSQAPKLLFHYYDKDFNNEADTPDNFQSRRPNTSFCFLDIRSPGLGDTAMYLCATSRAHHQQFFGPGTRLTVL.

The chain carries TRBV24-1 and TRBJ2-1, with D possibly TRBD1 on 7 matching bases. The V gene lost 9 bases and the J gene lost 7 bases, with 21 bases spanning the gap. The CDR3 covers 15 residues. Per germline, CDR1 KGHDR and CDR2 SFDVKD. The CDR3 DNA follows: TGTGCCACCTCTCAGGGGGGCGTCCCCCTGAATGAGCAGTTCTTC. Protein sequence: CATSQGGVPLNEQFF.

This sequence joins TRBV15 and TRBJ2-1; TRBD1 might be the D (6 bases). The CDR3 runs 15 residues. Between the trimmed V and J ends, which lost 0 bases and 1 base, there was a span of 7 bases. CDR1 and CDR2 from the germline V gene are LNHNV and YYDKDF (reference sequence). DNA for the CDR3: TGTGCCACCAGCAGAGACAGGGGATCCTACAATGAGCAGTTCTTC. Its protein is CATSRDRGSYNEQFF.

V and J are TRBV5-4 and TRBJ2-5; D perhaps matches TRBD2 (6 bases). Germline V gene lookup returns CDR1 SGHNT and CDR2 YYREEE (reference sequence). The CDR3 has 14 residues. V was clipped by 4 bases and J by 1 base, with 11 bases between them. CDR3 sequence reads: CASSPAGIQETQYF. DNA of the CDR3: TGTGCCAGCAGCCCGGCGGGGATCCAAGAGACCCAGTACTTC.

The chain links TRBV18 to TRBJ2-7, with 13 bases identical to TRBD2. CDR1 is KGHSH, CDR2 LQKENI, per germline. There are 14 residues in the CDR3. J gave up 7 bases and V 6 bases, and 6 bases lay outside the gene matches. CDR3: CASSPTSGGREQYF. Here the CDR3 DNA reads TGTGCCAGCTCGCCGACTAGCGGGGGGCGGGAGCAGTACTTC.

This chain's CDR3 is CASSGQGYQPQHF. CDR3 nucleotides: TGTGCCAGCAGCGGACAGGGCTATCAGCCCCAGCATTTT. The chain recombines TRBV6-5 with TRBJ1-5, with 8 bases lining up with TRBD1. This CDR3 has 13 residues. Trimming removed 6 bases from V and 5 bases from J; junction bases left unmatched: 3. CDR1 is MNHEY and CDR2 is SVGAGI in the germline V gene.

This chain connects TRBV5-1 to TRBJ1-2, with D unclear. The germline CDR1 and CDR2 sequences are SGHRS and YFSETQ. This CDR3 spans 12 amino acids. Trimming removed 0 bases at V and 8 bases at J, with 8 bases between. The CDR3, as DNA: TGCGCCAGCAGCTTGGACTGGGAGGGCTACACCTTC. It codes for CASSLDWEGYTF.

This clone was seen a handful of times. The chain uses TRBV5-1 and TRBJ1-2; D is undetermined. V was trimmed by 0 bases and J by 4 bases, leaving 4 bases between them. CDR3 length: 12 residues. Per the germline V gene, CDR1 is SGHRS and CDR2 is YFSETQ. CDR3 sequence (DNA): TGCGCCAGCAGCTTGGACAGCTATGGCTACACCTTC. This gives the protein CASSLDSYGYTF.

On this clone: An end of the junction does not agree with germline; a read error may underlie this. The chain recombines TRBV30 with TRBJ2-1, with D possibly matching TRBD2 (6 bases). The germline V gene encodes CDR1 GTSNPN and CDR2 SVGIG (reference sequence). This CDR3 has 12 residues. CDR3 bases: TGTGCCTGGAGGATGGGGACCGGGACTCTGGTCTTC. The encoded protein is CAWRMGTGTLVF.

The chain joins TRBV4-2 to TRBJ2-7; 7 bases align to TRBD2. V dropped 0 bases and J dropped 0; count of bases not matched to a gene: 8. The CDR3 consists of 17 residues. The germline CDR1 and CDR2 sequences are LGHNA and YNFKEQ. This CDR3 is CASSQDGFGDYSYEQYF. The DNA of the CDR3 is TGTGCCAGCAGCCAAGATGGGTTCGGGGACTACTCCTACGAGCAGTACTTC.

V and J are TRBV7-2 and TRBJ2-7; D perhaps matches TRBD1 (5 bases). Trimming pared 8 bases from V and 2 bases from J, leaving 16 bases between. The CDR3 is made up of 14 amino acids. Germline V lookup: CDR1 SGHTA, CDR2 FQGNSA. The CDR3 region is CASSRVTGPYEQYF. In DNA form, the CDR3 reads TGTGCCAGCTCAAGGGTAACAGGACCCTACGAGCAGTACTTC.

The J gene is TRBJ1-2, the V gene TRBV15, with D possibly TRBD1 on 6 matching bases. CDR3 size: 17 residues. Germline V gives CDR1 LNHNV, CDR2 YYDKDF (reference sequence). V was clipped by 0 bases and J by 2 bases, with 16 bases between them. CDR3 DNA sequence: TGTGCCACCAGCAGAGATAGGGGGTTCCCCATCAACTATGGCTACACCTTC. Protein sequence: CATSRDRGFPINYGYTF.

This chain connects TRBV23-1 to TRBJ1-5, with 8 bases that match TRBD1. TRBV23-1 carries the ORF label, with uncertain function. The CDR3 has 16 residues. The DNA of the CDR3 is TGCCGCAGCAAAAGGGGCAGACAGGGGATTTATCAGCCCCAGCATTTT. Translation: CRSKRGRQGIYQPQHF.

The chain carries TRBV2 and TRBJ1-5, with 7 bases matching TRBD1. The germline V gene encodes CDR1 SNHLY and CDR2 FYNNEI. Unmatched junction bases numbered 7, after V lost 4 bases and J lost 7 bases. The CDR3 extends over 14 amino acids. In DNA form, the CDR3 reads TGTGCCAGCAGTGGACAGGGTGGCGTGCAGCCCCAGCATTTT. Encoded protein: CASSGQGGVQPQHF.

The rearrangement joins TRBV9 to TRBJ2-5; no clear D. Trimming left V 4 bases short and J 4 bases short, with 8 bases between. This CDR3 is built from 12 residues. Germline V lookup: CDR1 SGDLS, CDR2 YYNGEE. CDR3 DNA: TGTGCCAGCAGCCCCCTCGGAGAGACCCAGTACTTC. Residues: CASSPLGETQYF.

Only one count was recorded for this clone. The gene calls are TRBV6-5 and TRBJ1-1; D might be TRBD1 (5 bases). Trimming cost V 7 bases and J 4 bases, with 16 bases left between them. Germline-derived CDR1 and CDR2 are MNHEY and SVGAGI. This CDR3 is 14 amino acids long. CDR3 DNA: TGTGCCAGCACTCGAACGGGGGACGGCACTGAAGCTTTCTTT. It translates to CASTRTGDGTEAFF.

V and J are TRBV11-2 and TRBJ1-1; TRBD1 matches at 8 bases. This CDR3 is 15 amino acids long. Losses at the gene ends were 4 bases for V and 1 base for J; bases not matched to a gene: 5. Germline assignment: CDR1 SGHAT and CDR2 FQNNGV. CDR3 sequence: CASSSPTGENTEAFF. The DNA for the CDR3 is TGTGCCAGCAGCTCGCCGACAGGGGAGAACACTGAAGCTTTCTTT.

This rearrangement joins TRBV11-2 to TRBJ2-2; 7 nucleotides align to TRBD2. The CDR3 spans 14 residues. V shed 5 bases, J shed 2 bases, and the junction held 2 bases outside the gene matches. The germline V gene encodes CDR1 SGHAT and CDR2 FQNNGV. The CDR3 bases are TGTGCCAGCAGCCAGGGACTAAACACCGGGGAGCTGTTTTTT. This sequence encodes CASSQGLNTGELFF.

This chain connects TRBV5-4 to TRBJ2-5; no clear D gene. Trimming took off 0 bases at V and 3 bases at J, with 3 bases between the two ends. Germline V gives CDR1 SGHNT, CDR2 YYREEE (reference sequence). CDR3 size: 12 residues. The CDR3 loop reads CASSLAKETQYF. DNA of the CDR3: TGTGCCAGCAGCTTGGCTAAAGAGACCCAGTACTTC.

This clone was seen many times. This chain links TRBV6-5 with TRBJ2-1; a weak D match, TRBD2 (6 bases). Trimming took off 8 bases at V and 7 bases at J, with 6 bases between the two ends. This CDR3 is built from 10 residues. Germline assignment: CDR1 MNHEY and CDR2 SVGAGI. In DNA form, the CDR3 reads TGTGCCAGCGGGGGGAATGAGCAGTTCTTC. As protein: CASGGNEQFF.

The chain has TRBV2 and TRBJ2-1, with a possible D match to TRBD2 (6 bases). With 4 bases removed from V and 0 bases from J, the gap between germline ends came to 10 bases. Germline loops: CDR1 SNHLY, CDR2 FYNNEI. This CDR3 comprises 15 residues. The CDR3 loop reads CASSVGGTSYNEQFF. The DNA of the CDR3 is TGTGCCAGCAGTGTTGGAGGGACCTCCTACAATGAGCAGTTCTTC.

This chain links TRBV29-1 with TRBJ1-1; 7 bases match TRBD1. Germline CDR1 is SQVTM and CDR2 is ANQGSEA. The CDR3 is 12 amino acids. Losses at the gene ends were 7 bases for V and 6 bases for J; bases not matched to a gene: 8. Written as DNA, the CDR3 is TGCAGCGGTAGACAGGGAGGCCCTGAAGCTTTCTTT. Protein sequence: CSGRQGGPEAFF.

The rearrangement uses TRBV18 and TRBJ2-3; no clear D gene. CDR1 is KGHSH, CDR2 LQKENI, per germline. The CDR3 consists of 14 residues. Deletions cut 3 bases from V and 0 bases from J, with 7 bases between. The CDR3 sequence is CASSPASSTDTQYF. For the CDR3, the DNA is TGTGCCAGCTCACCGGCTTCTAGCACAGATACGCAGTATTTT.

The chain couples TRBV5-5 to TRBJ1-2, with D tentatively TRBD1 (6 bases). V lost 1 base and J 2 bases, leaving 12 bases between the germline ends. CDR3 size: 15 residues. Germline values: CDR1 SGHKS, CDR2 YYEKEE (reference sequence). Here the CDR3 DNA reads TGTGCCAGCAGCTTGACCCGGGACACGAACTATGGCTACACCTTC. The encoded protein is CASSLTRDTNYGYTF. The variable domain in full, with the rest retrieved from reference TRBV5-5 and TRBJ1-2, is DAGVTQSPTHLIKTRGQQVTLRCSPISGHKSVSWYQQVLGQGPQFIFQYYEKEERGRGNFPDRFSARQFPNYSSELNVNALLLGDSALYLCASSLTRDTNYGYTFGSGTRLTVV.

The chain employs TRBV5-4 and TRBJ1-4, with unresolved D. This CDR3 has 14 amino acids. V was trimmed by 3 bases and J by 7 bases, leaving 13 bases between them. Germline CDR1 SGHNT, CDR2 YYREEE (reference sequence). The CDR3 protein is CASSSPPPGEKLFF. The CDR3 DNA reads TGTGCCAGCAGCTCTCCTCCCCCGGGTGAAAAACTGTTTTTT. The full variable domain, rest sourced from reference TRBV5-4 and TRBJ1-4, is ETGVTQSPTHLIKTRGQQVTLRCSSQSGHNTVSWYQQALGQGPQFIFQYYREEENGRGNFPPRFSGLQFPNYSSELNVNALELDDSALYLCASSSPPPGEKLFFGSGTQLSVL.

The chain joins TRBV7-2 to TRBJ2-3, with 8 bases aligning to TRBD1. Trimming took 2 bases from V and 6 from J; bases not matched to a gene: 10. The germline gives CDR1 SGHTA, CDR2 FQGNSA. CDR3 size: 16 residues. CDR3 residues: CASSLFAGGRLDTQYF. The CDR3 nucleotides are TGTGCCAGCAGCTTATTCGCAGGGGGCCGCCTCGATACGCAGTATTTT.

J is TRBJ1-1 and V is TRBV19, with D unresolved. Trimming took 1 base from V and 5 from J, leaving 17 bases between them. This CDR3 is built from 16 residues. Germline V lookup: CDR1 LNHDA, CDR2 SQIVND (reference sequence). In DNA form, the CDR3 reads TGTGCCAGTAGTATAGGGCAGTATCGAACCAGTACTGAAGCTTTCTTT. Amino acids: CASSIGQYRTSTEAFF.

The chain links TRBV6-1 to TRBJ2-7; 11 nucleotides match TRBD2. This CDR3 contains 16 residues. Germline V CDR1 and CDR2: MNHNS, SASEGT. With V trimmed by 4 bases and J by 0 bases, 5 bases remained unmatched. DNA of the CDR3: TGTGCCAGCAGTGTCTCCCTAGCGGGGGGCTCCTACGAGCAGTACTTC. It is translated as CASSVSLAGGSYEQYF.